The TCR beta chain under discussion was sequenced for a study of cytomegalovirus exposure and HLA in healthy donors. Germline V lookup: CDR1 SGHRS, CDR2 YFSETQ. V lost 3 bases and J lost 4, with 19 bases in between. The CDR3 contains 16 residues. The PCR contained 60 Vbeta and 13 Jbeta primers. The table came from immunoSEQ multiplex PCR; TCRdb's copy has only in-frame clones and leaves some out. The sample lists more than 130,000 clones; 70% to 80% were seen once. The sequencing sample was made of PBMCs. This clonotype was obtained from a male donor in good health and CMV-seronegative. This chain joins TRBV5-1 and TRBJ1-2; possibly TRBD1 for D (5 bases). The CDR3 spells CASSSSSGGRIYGYTF. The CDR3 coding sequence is TGCGCCAGCAGCTCCTCTTCCGGGGGTAGGATCTATGGCTACACCTTC.